This note documents a single T cell receptor (beta chain) sequence. No antigen is known for it. PCR amplification relied on 60 Vbeta primers (plus 13 Jbeta primers). Sequencing used immunoSEQ multiplex PCR; TCRdb keeps in-frame clones, though not all of them. Of over 120,000 clones in the sample, about 73% are singletons; the top ten hold 2.1%. This record comes from a study of cytomegalovirus exposure and HLA in healthy donors. Healthy people donating bone marrow made up the donors. General observations from the study: Earlier results showed most TCR beta V segments being productive about 90% or about 30% of the time.

CDR1 SGDLS and CDR2 YYNGEE come from the germline V gene. V was trimmed by 3 bases and J by 3 bases, leaving 12 bases between them. The CDR3 runs 14 residues. The J gene is TRBJ1-2, the V gene TRBV9, with TRBD1 as a possible D gene (5 bases). The source of this sequence is a woman aged 60-70 years in good health and CMV-seropositive. The sample comprised PBMCs. In DNA form, the CDR3 reads TGTGCCAGCAGCGCGACAGACCCATACTATGGCTACACCTTC. Amino acids: CASSATDPYYGYTF.